This T cell receptor (beta chain) was identified during a study of cytomegalovirus exposure and HLA in healthy donors. Study observations and caveats: Trimming of TCR beta V- and J-genes showed a link, identified in a later analysis, to a missense DCLRE1C variant.

The study ran its PCR with 60 Vbeta and 13 Jbeta primers. The protocol was immunoSEQ multiplex PCR, while the TCRdb copy is restricted to in-frame clones and leaves out a portion. This sample yields roughly 38,000 clones, of which 90% are seen a single time; roughly 2.6% belongs to the top ten. Concerning this clone: Its antigen is currently unknown.

The CDR3 is 14 residues long. Losses at the gene ends were 0 bases for V and 6 bases for J; bases not matched to a gene: 1. Germline CDR1 and CDR2: MNHNS and SASEGT. The sequencing sample was made of PBMCs. The chain uses TRBV6-1 and TRBJ2-1; 8 nucleotides match TRBD2. This clonotype was obtained from a woman aged 18-29 years in good health and CMV-seronegative. In DNA form, the CDR3 reads TGTGCCAGCAGTGAAGCCGGGACTAGCAATGAGCAGTTCTTC. This codes for CASSEAGTSNEQFF.